This T cell receptor beta chain was recovered during a study of blood T cell dynamics during melanoma immunotherapy. Across the study: Patients with metastatic melanoma got pembrolizumab or nivolumab-ipilimumab as first-line care.

Data came from immunoSEQ multiplex PCR; TCRdb stores just in-frame clones and leaves some out. The table includes 10,000 to 13,000 clones, 85% to 90% detected once. CDR1 and CDR2 (germline): LGHNA, YSLEER. V was clipped by 3 bases and J by 5 bases; unmatched bases: 8. There are 16 residues in the CDR3. Concerning this clone itself: The target antigen is unknown.

Study-level points and caveats: It remained unknown if the driving T cell clones were melanoma-specific.

Regarding time point: week 3, after first cycle of checkpoint inhibitor. Prior systemic cancer therapy, immunosuppressant use and other active malignancies excluded patients. The J gene is TRBJ1-4, the V gene TRBV4-3, with 8 nucleotides matching TRBD1. Sequencing used blood, obtained from a patient treated with checkpoint blockade. The receptor was derived from a human donor with melanoma. Written as DNA, the CDR3 is TGCGCCAGCAGCCAGTTAGGACAGGGTCAAAATGAAAAACTGTTTTTT. This codes for CASSQLGQGQNEKLFF.